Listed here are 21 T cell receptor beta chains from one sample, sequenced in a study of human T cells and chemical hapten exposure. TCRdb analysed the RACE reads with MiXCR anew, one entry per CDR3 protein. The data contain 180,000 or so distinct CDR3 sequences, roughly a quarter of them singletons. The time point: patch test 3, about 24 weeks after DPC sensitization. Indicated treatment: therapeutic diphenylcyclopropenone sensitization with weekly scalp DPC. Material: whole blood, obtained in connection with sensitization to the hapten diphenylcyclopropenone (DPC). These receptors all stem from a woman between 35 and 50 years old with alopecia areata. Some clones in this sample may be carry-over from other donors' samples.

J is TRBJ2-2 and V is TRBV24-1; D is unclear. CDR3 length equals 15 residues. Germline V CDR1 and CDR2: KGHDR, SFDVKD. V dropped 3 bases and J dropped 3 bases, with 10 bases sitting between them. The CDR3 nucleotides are TGTGCCACCAGTGATCCCTGGCTGTACACCGGGGAGCTGTTTTTT. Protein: CATSDPWLYTGELFF.

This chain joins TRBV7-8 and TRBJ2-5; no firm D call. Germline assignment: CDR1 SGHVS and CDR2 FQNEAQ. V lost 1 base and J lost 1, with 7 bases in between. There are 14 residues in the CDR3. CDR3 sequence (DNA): TGTGCCAGCAGCTTAGAACTACTCCAAGAGACCCAGTACTTC. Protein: CASSLELLQETQYF.

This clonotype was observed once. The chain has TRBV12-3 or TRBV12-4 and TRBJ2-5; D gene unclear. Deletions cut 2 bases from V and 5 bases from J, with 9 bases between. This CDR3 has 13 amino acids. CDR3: CASSLSLGETQYF. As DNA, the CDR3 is TGTGCCAGCAGTTTATCGCTTGGGGAGACCCAGTACTTC.

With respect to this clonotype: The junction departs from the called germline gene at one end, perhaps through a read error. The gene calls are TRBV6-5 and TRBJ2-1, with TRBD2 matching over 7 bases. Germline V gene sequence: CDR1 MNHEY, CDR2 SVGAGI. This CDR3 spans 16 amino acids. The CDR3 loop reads CASSYSGGDPQNGQFF. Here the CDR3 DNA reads TGTGCCAGCAGTTACTCGGGGGGGGACCCTCAAAATGGGCAGTTCTTC.

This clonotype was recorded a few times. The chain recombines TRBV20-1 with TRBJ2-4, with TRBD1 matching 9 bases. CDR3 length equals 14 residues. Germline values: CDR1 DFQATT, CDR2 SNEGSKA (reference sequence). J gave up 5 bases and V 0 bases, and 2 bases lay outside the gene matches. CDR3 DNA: TGCAGTGCTAGAGATTGGGACAGGGAAAACATTCAGTACTTC. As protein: CSARDWDRENIQYF.

CDR3 coding DNA: TGTGCCAGCAGCTTATGGGGAGGGGACAGGGTCCCCTACGAGCAGTACTTC. This codes for CASSLWGGDRVPYEQYF. The V call is TRBV7-9, the J call TRBJ2-7, with 9 bases fitting TRBD1. The germline CDR1 and CDR2 sequences are SEHNR and FQNEAQ (reference sequence). V shed 2 bases and J 2 bases; nucleotides not matched to a gene: 10. The CDR3 sequence is 17 residues long.

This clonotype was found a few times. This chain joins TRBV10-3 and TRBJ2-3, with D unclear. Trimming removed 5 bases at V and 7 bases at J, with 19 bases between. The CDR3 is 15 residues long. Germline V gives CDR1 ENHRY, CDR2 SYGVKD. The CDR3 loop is CAISLSGPTVNTQYF. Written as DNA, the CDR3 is TGTGCCATCAGTCTCTCGGGCCCCACAGTTAATACGCAGTATTTT.

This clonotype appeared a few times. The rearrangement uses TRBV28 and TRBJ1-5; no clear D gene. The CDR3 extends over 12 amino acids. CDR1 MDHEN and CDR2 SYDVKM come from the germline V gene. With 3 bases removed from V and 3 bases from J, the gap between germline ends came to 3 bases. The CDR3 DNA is TGTGCCAGCAGTTTCCCCAATCAGCCCCAGCATTTT. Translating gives CASSFPNQPQHF.

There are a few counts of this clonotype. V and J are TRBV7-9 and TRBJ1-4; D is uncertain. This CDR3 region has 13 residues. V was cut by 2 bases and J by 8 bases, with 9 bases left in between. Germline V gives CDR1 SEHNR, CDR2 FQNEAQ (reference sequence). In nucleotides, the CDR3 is TGTGCCAGCAGCTTAATGGTGGGGGAAAAACTGTTTTTT. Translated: CASSLMVGEKLFF.

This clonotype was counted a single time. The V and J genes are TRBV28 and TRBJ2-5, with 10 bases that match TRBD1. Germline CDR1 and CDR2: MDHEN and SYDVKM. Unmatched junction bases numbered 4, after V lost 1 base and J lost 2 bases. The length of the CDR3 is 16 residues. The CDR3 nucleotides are TGTGCCAGCAGTTTATTGGGGACAGGGGAACAAGAGACCCAGTACTTC. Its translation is CASSLLGTGEQETQYF.

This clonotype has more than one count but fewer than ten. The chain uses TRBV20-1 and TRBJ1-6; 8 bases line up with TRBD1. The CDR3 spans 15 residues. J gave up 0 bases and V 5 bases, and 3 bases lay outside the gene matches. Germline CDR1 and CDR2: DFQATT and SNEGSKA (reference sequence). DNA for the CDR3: TGCAGTGCTGGACAGGGAAGCTCCTATAATTCACCCCTCCACTTT. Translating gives CSAGQGSSYNSPLHF.

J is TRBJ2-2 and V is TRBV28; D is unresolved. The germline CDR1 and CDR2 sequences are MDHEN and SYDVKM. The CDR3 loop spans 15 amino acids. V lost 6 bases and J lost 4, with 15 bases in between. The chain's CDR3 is CASRLSRSSTGELFF. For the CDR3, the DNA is TGTGCCAGCAGGCTATCTCGGTCGAGCACCGGGGAGCTGTTTTTT.

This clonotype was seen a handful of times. This CDR3 reads CSVREGVAFF. CDR3 sequence (DNA): TGCAGCGTTCGTGAGGGTGTAGCTTTCTTT. The chain recombines TRBV29-1 with TRBJ1-1, with D hard to call. The CDR3 loop spans 10 amino acids. V was trimmed by 5 bases and J by 10 bases, leaving 11 bases between them. The germline V gene encodes CDR1 SQVTM and CDR2 ANQGSEA.

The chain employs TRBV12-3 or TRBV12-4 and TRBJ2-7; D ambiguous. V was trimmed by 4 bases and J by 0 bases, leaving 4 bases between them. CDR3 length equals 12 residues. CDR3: CASSSISYEQYF. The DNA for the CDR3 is TGTGCCAGCAGTTCAATCTCCTACGAGCAGTACTTC.

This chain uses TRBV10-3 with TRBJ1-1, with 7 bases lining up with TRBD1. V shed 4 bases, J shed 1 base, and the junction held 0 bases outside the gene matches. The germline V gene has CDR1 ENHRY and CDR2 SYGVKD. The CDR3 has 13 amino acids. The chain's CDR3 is CAISGQGNTEAFF. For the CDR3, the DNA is TGTGCCATCAGTGGACAGGGGAACACTGAAGCTTTCTTT.

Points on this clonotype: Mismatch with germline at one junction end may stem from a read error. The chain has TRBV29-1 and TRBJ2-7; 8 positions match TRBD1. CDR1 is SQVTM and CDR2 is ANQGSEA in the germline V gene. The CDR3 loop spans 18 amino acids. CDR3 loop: CSVEKGGSFQGAFHPPDF. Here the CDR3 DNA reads TGCAGCGTTGAAAAGGGGGGATCGTTTCAGGGGGCTTTTCACCCCCCCGACTTC.

The CDR3 loop is CSVESREGTDTQYF. In nucleotides, the CDR3 is TGCAGCGTTGAATCGCGGGAAGGCACAGATACGCAGTATTTT. The rearrangement joins TRBV29-1 to TRBJ2-3, with a weak D call TRBD2 (6 bases). The CDR3 has 14 residues. V was shortened by 2 bases and J by 1 base, with 10 bases between the two germline ends. Germline V gene sequence: CDR1 SQVTM, CDR2 ANQGSEA.

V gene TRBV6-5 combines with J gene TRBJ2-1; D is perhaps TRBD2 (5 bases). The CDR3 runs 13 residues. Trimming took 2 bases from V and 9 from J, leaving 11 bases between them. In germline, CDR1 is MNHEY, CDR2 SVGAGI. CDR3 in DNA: TGTGCCAGCAGTTACGAGGGTAATAGTGAGCAGTTCTTC. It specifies CASSYEGNSEQFF.

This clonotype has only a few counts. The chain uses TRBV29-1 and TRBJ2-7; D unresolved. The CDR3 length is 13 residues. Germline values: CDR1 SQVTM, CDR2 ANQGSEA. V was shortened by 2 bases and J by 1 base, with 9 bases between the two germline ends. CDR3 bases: TGCAGCGTTGAACTAGGGTCTTCCTACGAGCAGTACTTC. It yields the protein CSVELGSSYEQYF.

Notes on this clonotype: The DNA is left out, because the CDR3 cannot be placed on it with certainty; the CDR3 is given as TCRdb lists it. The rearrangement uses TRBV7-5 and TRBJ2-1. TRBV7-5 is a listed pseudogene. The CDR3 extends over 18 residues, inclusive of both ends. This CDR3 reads CISVPEAAENYSYNEQFF.

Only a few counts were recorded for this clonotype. The CDR3 DNA reads TGTGCCAGTAGTGTCACTAGCGGGAGAATTAATGAGCAGTTCTTC. Protein product: CASSVTSGRINEQFF. The chain recombines TRBV19 with TRBJ2-1, with 11 bases aligning to TRBD2. J lost 7 bases, V lost 5 bases, and 7 bases had no gene match. Germline V gene lookup returns CDR1 LNHDA and CDR2 SQIVND (reference sequence). This CDR3 has 15 amino acids.